Reported below is one T cell receptor beta chain. Its antigen remains unknown. Sequencing templates came from extracted RNA that was reverse transcribed into cDNA. Profiling relied on immunoSEQ multiplex PCR, and the TCRdb table lists in-frame clones only, not all of them. The sample has 150,000 or so clones; about three fifths are singletons. The data originate from a study of CD8+ T cells in alopecia areata. General study points: Researchers report lesional scalp, most notably alopecia totalis/universalis, outstripped normal scalp in clonality. Since there was just one nonresponder, nobody can yet say how baseline CD8+ expansion ties to response.

This CDR3 is 13 amino acids long. V lost 2 bases to trimming and J lost 2 bases; unmatched junction nucleotides: 0. Germline CDR1 SGHNT, CDR2 YYREEE (reference sequence). Treatment here: oral pan-JAK inhibitor, 5-10 mg twice daily. PBMCs provided sorted CD4+ and CD8+ T cells. This sample comprised CD4+ T cells sorted from blood, obtained between weeks 55 and 65, from a patient treated with tofacitinib. The TCR comes from a human donor with alopecia areata. The J gene is TRBJ2-7, the V gene TRBV5-4; 8 nucleotides agree with TRBD1. The CDR3 nucleotides read TGTGCCAGCAGCTTACAGGGGGCCTACGAGCAGTACTTC. Its translation is CASSLQGAYEQYF.